This T cell receptor beta chain was documented in a study of blood T cell repertoires in COVID-19. Study-level background: Researchers got acute and convalescent COVID-19 samples from the United States, Italy and Spain. Sources were T cells, B-cell-depleted T cells, or PBMCs; the material itself was cDNA or gDNA.

Per the original methods: Estimation of nucleated cell counts relied on the amplification of reference gene primers. The protocol was immunoSEQ multiplex PCR, while the TCRdb copy is restricted to in-frame clones and leaves out a portion. The DNA was the basis for D and trimming; V, J and clone size are from that table. Seen here are more than 200,000 clones, 83% observed once, and the top ten hold about 2.5%. Germline loops: CDR1 SGHKS, CDR2 YYEKEE (reference sequence). The CDR3 covers 14 residues. Losses at the gene ends were 0 bases for V and 6 bases for J; bases not matched to a gene: 4. This TCR derives from a woman in her thirties or forties with active or convalescent COVID-19. This sequence joins TRBV5-5 and TRBJ2-7, with TRBD1 identical over 9 bases. Sequencing used peripheral blood. The chain's CDR3 is CASSLDRGLGEQYF. The DNA for the CDR3 is TGTGCCAGCAGCTTGGACAGGGGGCTTGGCGAGCAGTACTTC.